The clone carrying this T cell receptor (beta chain) was detected ten times or more. This sample is part of a study of molecular identifiers for immune sequencing clone quantification. TCRdb used MiXCR to reprocess the PCR reads, holding one entry per CDR3 protein. The sample lists about 500,000 distinct CDR3 sequences, around 23% occurring once. Trimming removed 1 base from V and 2 bases from J, with 13 bases in between. Germline V gene sequence: CDR1 LGHNA, CDR2 YSLEER. The CDR3 covers 16 residues. Sequences were obtained from naive CD8+ T cells from blood, with Jurkat cell RNA spiked in. Stated subset: FACS-sorted CD8+CD4-CCR7+CD45RA+ naive T cells. The chain employs TRBV4-3 and TRBJ2-3; possible D gene TRBD2, 6 bases. This receptor was taken from a human donor in good health. Some libraries in this study had Jurkat cell RNA spiked in. In DNA form, the CDR3 reads TGCGCCAGCAGCCAAGTCGGAGGGAGTCCCACAGATACGCAGTATTTT. Translated: CASSQVGGSPTDTQYF.